This T cell receptor (beta chain) appears in the sequencing data of a study of blood T cell repertoires in COVID-19 (dated by TCRdb to 2020 to 2022). Looking at the study overall: Samples covering the acute and convalescent phases of COVID-19 were provided by collaborators in the United States, Italy and Spain. The prospective study material was composed of cDNA or gDNA derived from T cells, B-cell-depleted T cells, or PBMCs. Deeply sampled blood TCRbeta repertoires from subjects exposed to, actively infected with, or recovered from COVID-19 were included in the dataset. The repertoires were released in a freely available public database intended as a resource for research on the immune response to SARS-CoV-2. Samples were obtained from the ongoing ImmuneRACE study (first 160 participants) and from 1,000 to 1,500 subjects provided by 6 global collaborators. Sample metadata almost always included a de-identified subject ID, COVID-19 status, age in years and sex. HLA class I and class II types, where available, came from metadata supplied by the sample provider rather than from assay-based typing. General study outcomes and caveats: The quantity of clinical and demographic metadata differed by source and by participant and was supplied without curation.

Points on this clone: Its specific antigen is unknown. The sample holds no much larger clone one base away, and base qualities are not on file.

Another Seattle source contributed samples from volunteer blood donors who had recovered from COVID-19. Collaborating institutions collected whole blood in K2EDTA tubes following their own protocols. For TCRbeta analysis, collaborators shipped samples in one of three forms: frozen whole blood, isolated PBMCs, or DNA extracted from either of those sample types. TCRbeta CDR3 regions were amplified from genomic DNA by means of the immunoSEQ Assay, a bias-controlled multiplex PCR. The paper's processing steps were these. The number of nucleated cells in each sample was estimated from the amplification of reference gene primers within the assay. Sequence reads were collapsed and filtered to measure the absolute abundance of every unique TCRbeta CDR3 rearrangement. For each sample, productive Simpson clonality was calculated as the square root of Simpson's diversity index over productive rearrangements. Sourced from immuneACCESS, this table was stored by TCRdb with only in-frame sequences that have V and J called. A share of the clones is absent; for the studies checked, an unresolved V gene accounts for under half, and the remainder has no known explanation. From that table come the V and J calls and clone size; the DNA was used to work out D and trimming. The sample has about 200,000 clones on record, about nine tenths of them singletons. The ten largest clones take up roughly 6.5% of the sample.

There are 13 amino acids in the CDR3, from cysteine to phenylalanine inclusive. Only CDR3 DNA is held: 39 bases, read in frame from base 1. The germline V gene (reference sequence) provides CDR1 LGHDT and CDR2 YNNKEL. Trimming takes 8 bases from V and 7 bases from J, and the germline ends sit 15 bases apart. This receptor was taken from a man between 60 and 70 years old who had recovered from COVID-19. The sequenced sample was peripheral blood. The chain is encoded by TRBV3-1 (or the pseudogene TRBV3-2) joined to TRBJ1-3; the D gene is unclear. CDR3 reads: CASQPPSRNTIYF. The sequenced DNA is TGTGCCAGCCAGCCCCCCTCTAGGAACACCATATATTTT.